This T cell receptor (beta chain) was recorded in a study of shared clonotypes between healthy human individuals (dated by TCRdb to between 2020 and 2021). As for the study more broadly: The cohort comprised a couple of women and a few men aged 18 to 49 years. For each donor, three plates each were used for CD4 naive and CD4 memory, two plates were used for CD8 naive, and one plate was used for CD8 memory. The study deeply sequenced blood TCR repertoires of five healthy adults to estimate repertoire size and the extent of clonotype sharing between individuals. Each donor's leukapheresis produced roughly between about 0.8 and 10 billion PBMCs. To increase sequencing depth and limit assay-specific biases, different laboratories used diverse techniques to prepare libraries and sequence TCR repertoires. Study-level results and caveats: Larger estimated clonotype richness was generally found for naive subsets than for memory subsets. Even with the large sequencing depth, rarefaction of the sorted-subset datasets indicated that sequencing was incomplete. Across four donors, around 5% of naive CD4, over 3% of naive CD8, 2.3% of memory CD4, and about 0.4% of memory CD8 clonotypes were shared. Pairwise subsampling led to the expectation that sequencing depth would affect the degree of clonotype sharing among donors. The genetic and exposure-history diversity represented was limited by the small number of donors. Higher generation probabilities were observed for clonotypes shared by all four sorted-subset donors than for non-shared clonotypes. Only blood was sampled, and tissue TCR repertoires likely differ from those in blood.

TCR CDR3 regions were amplified from genomic DNA by multiplex PCR using the deep immunoSEQ assay. Genomic DNA extracted from each cell subset was distributed evenly over all wells of several immunoSEQ 96-well plates, and each plate served as one replicate. Each replicate PCR for sorted subsets received around 200 ng genomic DNA, equal to roughly 30,000 T cell genomes. Purified libraries were quantified with a Qubit 3.0 fluorometer, sized on a Bioanalyzer 2100, and re-quantified with the KAPA Library Quantification kit. A separate single-read 150-cycle Illumina NextSeq 550 flow cell was used to sequence each immunoSEQ 96-well plate. In the source study's methods: Because the immunoSEQ output held only junctional sequences and lacked quality scores, the filtering could not match the filtering applied to full-length reads. Sequences were annotated with PyIR, a Python wrapper for IgBLAST v1.9, using IMGT germline references to assign V/J genes and CDR3. Reads were filtered out if the reads had weak V/J assignments (E-value above 1e-6), no CDR3, stop codons, out-of-frame junctions, or ambiguous translated residues. V3J clonotypes were defined by identical inferred V gene, J gene, and CDR3 amino acid sequence. Percentage overlap between repertoires was calculated by dividing the number of shared unique clonotypes by the size of the smaller repertoire. Three approaches were used to assess repertoire richness: RTK rarefaction, the Chao1 estimator, and Recon v2.1 estimates of unobserved clonotypes. Generation probabilities were computed with OLGA for all TCRbeta clonotypes obtained by the gDNA method from four donors. TCRdb holds this immuneACCESS table with in-frame rearrangements only. Some clones are missing; in checked studies, unresolved V genes explain under half, and the rest has no known cause. V and J calls and clone size follow that table, whereas D and trimming were derived from the DNA. Recorded for this sample are 950,000 to 1,200,000 clones; roughly 77% of them occurred a single time. The ten top clones hold about 0.89% of the sample.

Worth noting for this clone: This clone's antigen is unknown. There are no base qualities to consult, and no much larger clone falls within one base.

Healthy HIV-negative adults with no recently reported acute infections or vaccinations were included as donors. All donors were Caucasian adults living in Nashville, Tennessee, USA. CD4+ T cells were enriched through magnetic negative selection, after which naive cells were positively selected on CD45RA and the remaining negative fraction served as the memory subset. Blood was obtained by leukapheresis, after which PBMCs were separated by Ficoll-Histopaque density gradient centrifugation and cryopreserved in liquid nitrogen vapor phase. Analytical flow cytometry was used to check the purity and quantity of each magnetically sorted T cell population. From each sorted fraction, genomic DNA was isolated and quantified by UV absorbance on a Nanodrop 2000c. Relative to germline, V is 7 bases shorter and J is 8 bases shorter, with 18 bases between their ends. The CDR3 sequence holds 14 residues, the cysteine and phenylalanine included. Only the CDR3 part of the read is kept: 42 bases, read in frame from the first base. Per the germline V gene, SNHLY is the CDR1 and FYNNEI is the CDR2.

The sample comprised memory CD4+ T cells from PBMCs. In the paper's terms, the cell subset or site label means: CD45RA-negative fraction. The source of this sequence is a man younger than 35 in good health. Some clones in this sample may be carry-over from other donors' samples. The rearranged segments are TRBV2 and TRBJ2-1; the D gene could be TRBD1 or TRBD2, each one agreeing over 5 bases. The CDR3 reads CASKRWGSRDEQFF. The bases read TGTGCCAGCAAGCGGTGGGGTAGCAGGGATGAGCAGTTCTTC.